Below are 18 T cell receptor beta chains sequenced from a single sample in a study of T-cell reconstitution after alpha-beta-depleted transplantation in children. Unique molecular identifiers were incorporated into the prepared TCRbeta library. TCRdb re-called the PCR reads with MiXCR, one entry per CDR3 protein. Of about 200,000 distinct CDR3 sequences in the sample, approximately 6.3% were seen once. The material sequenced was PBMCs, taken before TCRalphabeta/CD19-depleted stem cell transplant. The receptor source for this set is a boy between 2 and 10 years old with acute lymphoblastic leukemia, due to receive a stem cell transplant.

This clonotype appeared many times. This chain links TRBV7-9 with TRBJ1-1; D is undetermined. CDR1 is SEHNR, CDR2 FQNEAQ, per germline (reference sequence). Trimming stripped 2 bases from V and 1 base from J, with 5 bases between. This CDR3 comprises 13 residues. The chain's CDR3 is CASSLPRNTEAFF. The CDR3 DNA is TGTGCCAGCAGCTTACCGCGGAACACTGAAGCTTTCTTT.

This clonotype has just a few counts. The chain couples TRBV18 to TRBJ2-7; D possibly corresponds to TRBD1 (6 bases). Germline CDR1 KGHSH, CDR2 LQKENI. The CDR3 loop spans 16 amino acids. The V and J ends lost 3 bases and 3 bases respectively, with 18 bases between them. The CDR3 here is CASSPKTGQRLYEQYF. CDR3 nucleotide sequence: TGTGCCAGCTCACCGAAGACAGGTCAGCGCCTCTACGAGCAGTACTTC. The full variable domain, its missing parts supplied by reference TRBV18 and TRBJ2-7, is NAGVMQNPRHLVRRRGQEARLRCSPMKGHSHVYWYRQLPEEGLKFMVYLQKENIIDESGMPKERFSAEFPKEGPSILRIQQVVRGDSAAYFCASSPKTGQRLYEQYFGPGTRLTVT.

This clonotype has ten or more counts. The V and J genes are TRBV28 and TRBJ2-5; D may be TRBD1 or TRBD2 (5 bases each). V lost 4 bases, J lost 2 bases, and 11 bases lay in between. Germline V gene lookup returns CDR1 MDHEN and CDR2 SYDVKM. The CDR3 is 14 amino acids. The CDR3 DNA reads TGTGCCAGCAGTTCTCCGGGACCGCAAGAGACCCAGTACTTC. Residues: CASSSPGPQETQYF.

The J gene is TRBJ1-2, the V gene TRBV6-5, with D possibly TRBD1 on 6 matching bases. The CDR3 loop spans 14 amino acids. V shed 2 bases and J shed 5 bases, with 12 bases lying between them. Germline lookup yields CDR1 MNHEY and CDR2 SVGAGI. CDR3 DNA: TGTGCCAGCAGTTACCGGGGGGCCTGGTATGGCTACACCTTC. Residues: CASSYRGAWYGYTF.

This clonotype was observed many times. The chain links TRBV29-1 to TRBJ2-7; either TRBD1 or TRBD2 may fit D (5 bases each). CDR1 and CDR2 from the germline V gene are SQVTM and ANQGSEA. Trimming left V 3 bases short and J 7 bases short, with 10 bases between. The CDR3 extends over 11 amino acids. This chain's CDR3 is CSVDLGTEQYF. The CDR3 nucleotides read TGCAGCGTTGATCTCGGGACGGAGCAGTACTTC.

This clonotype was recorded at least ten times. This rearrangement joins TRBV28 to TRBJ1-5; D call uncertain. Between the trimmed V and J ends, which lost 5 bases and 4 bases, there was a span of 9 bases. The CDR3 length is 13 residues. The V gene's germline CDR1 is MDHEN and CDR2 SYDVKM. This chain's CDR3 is CASSLQLNQPQHF. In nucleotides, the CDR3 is TGTGCCAGCAGTCTACAGCTAAATCAGCCCCAGCATTTT. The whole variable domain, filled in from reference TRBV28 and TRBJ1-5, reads DVKVTQSSRYLVKRTGEKVFLECVQDMDHENMFWYRQDPGLGLRLIYFSYDVKMKEKGDIPEGYSVSREKKERFSLILESASTNQTSMYLCASSLQLNQPQHFGDGTRLSIL.

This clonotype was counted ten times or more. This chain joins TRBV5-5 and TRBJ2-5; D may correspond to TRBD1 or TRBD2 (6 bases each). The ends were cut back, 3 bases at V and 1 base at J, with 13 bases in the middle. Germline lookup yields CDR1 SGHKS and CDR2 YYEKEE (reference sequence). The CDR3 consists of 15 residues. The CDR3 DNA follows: TGTGCCAGCAGCTCGGGGGCGCTTCCCCAAGAGACCCAGTACTTC. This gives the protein CASSSGALPQETQYF. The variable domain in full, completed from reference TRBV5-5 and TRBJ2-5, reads DAGVTQSPTHLIKTRGQQVTLRCSPISGHKSVSWYQQVLGQGPQFIFQYYEKEERGRGNFPDRFSARQFPNYSSELNVNALLLGDSALYLCASSSGALPQETQYFGPGTRLLVL.

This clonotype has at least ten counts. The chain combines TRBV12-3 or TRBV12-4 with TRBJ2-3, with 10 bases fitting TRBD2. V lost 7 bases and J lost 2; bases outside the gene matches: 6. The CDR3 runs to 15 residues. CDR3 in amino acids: CASTIAGGPTDTQYF. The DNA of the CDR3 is TGTGCCAGCACAATAGCGGGAGGCCCCACAGATACGCAGTATTTT.

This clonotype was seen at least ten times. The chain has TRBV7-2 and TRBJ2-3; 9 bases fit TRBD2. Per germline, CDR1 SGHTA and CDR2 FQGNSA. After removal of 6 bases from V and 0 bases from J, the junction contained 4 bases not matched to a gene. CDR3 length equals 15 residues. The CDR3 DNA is TGTGCCAGCAGAGATAGCGGGGGCAGCACAGATACGCAGTATTTT. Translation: CASRDSGGSTDTQYF.

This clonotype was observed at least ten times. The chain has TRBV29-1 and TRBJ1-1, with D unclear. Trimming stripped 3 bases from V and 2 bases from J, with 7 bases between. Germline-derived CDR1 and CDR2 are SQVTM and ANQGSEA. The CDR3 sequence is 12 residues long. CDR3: CSVDVSNTEAFF. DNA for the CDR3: TGCAGCGTTGATGTCAGTAACACTGAAGCTTTCTTT.

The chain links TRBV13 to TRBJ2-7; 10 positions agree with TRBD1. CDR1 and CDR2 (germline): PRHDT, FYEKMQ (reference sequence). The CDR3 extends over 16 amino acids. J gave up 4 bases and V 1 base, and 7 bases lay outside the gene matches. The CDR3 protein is CASSLAGPGQGYEQYF. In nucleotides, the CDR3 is TGTGCCAGCAGCTTAGCCGGACCGGGACAGGGGTACGAGCAGTACTTC. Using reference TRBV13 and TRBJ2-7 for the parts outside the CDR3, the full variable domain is AAGVIQSPRHLIKEKRETATLKCYPIPRHDTVYWYQQGPGQDPQFLISFYEKMQSDKGSIPDRFSAQQFSDYHSELNMSSLELGDSALYFCASSLAGPGQGYEQYFGPGTRLTVT.

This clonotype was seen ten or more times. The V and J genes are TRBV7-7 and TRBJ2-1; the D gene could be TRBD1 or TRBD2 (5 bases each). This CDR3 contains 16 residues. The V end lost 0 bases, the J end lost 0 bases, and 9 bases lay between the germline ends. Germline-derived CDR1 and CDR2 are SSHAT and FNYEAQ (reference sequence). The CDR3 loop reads CASSLAGTRSYNEQFF. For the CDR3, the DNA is TGTGCCAGCAGCTTAGCGGGGACCCGCTCCTACAATGAGCAGTTCTTC.

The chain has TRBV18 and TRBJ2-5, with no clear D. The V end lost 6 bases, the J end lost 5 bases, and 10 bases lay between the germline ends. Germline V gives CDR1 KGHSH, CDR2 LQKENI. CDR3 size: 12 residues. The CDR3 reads CASSWSDETQYF. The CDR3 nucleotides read TGTGCCAGCTCTTGGAGCGACGAGACCCAGTACTTC.

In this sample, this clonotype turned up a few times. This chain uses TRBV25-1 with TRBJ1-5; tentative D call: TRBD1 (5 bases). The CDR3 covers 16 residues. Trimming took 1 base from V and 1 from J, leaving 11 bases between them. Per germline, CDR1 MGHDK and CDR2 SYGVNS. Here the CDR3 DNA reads TGTGCCAGCAGTGAATCCGCAGGGTCGAGCAATCAGCCCCAGCATTTT. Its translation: CASSESAGSSNQPQHF.

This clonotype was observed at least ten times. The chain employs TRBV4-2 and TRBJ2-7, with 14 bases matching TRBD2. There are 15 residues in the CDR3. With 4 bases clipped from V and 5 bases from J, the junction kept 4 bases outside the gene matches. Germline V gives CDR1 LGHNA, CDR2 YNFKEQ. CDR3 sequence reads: CASSPPGLAGDEQYF. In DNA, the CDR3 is TGTGCCAGCAGCCCGCCGGGACTAGCGGGAGACGAGCAGTACTTC.

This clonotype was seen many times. CDR3 sequence: CASSLGSGTGSYEQYF. In DNA, the CDR3 is TGTGCCAGCAGCTTAGGATCCGGGACAGGGTCCTACGAGCAGTACTTC. This chain joins TRBV11-2 and TRBJ2-7; TRBD1 matches at 9 bases. V was pared by 1 base and J by 1 base, with 5 bases of the junction left unmatched. Germline assignment: CDR1 SGHAT and CDR2 FQNNGV. The CDR3 length is 16 residues.

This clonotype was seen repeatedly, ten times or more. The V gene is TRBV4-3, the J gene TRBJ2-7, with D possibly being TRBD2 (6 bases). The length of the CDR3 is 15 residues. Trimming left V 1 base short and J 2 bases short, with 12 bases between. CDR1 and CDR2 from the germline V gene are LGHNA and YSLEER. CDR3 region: CASSQGAGSTYEQYF. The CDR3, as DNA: TGCGCCAGCAGCCAAGGCGCGGGGTCGACCTACGAGCAGTACTTC.

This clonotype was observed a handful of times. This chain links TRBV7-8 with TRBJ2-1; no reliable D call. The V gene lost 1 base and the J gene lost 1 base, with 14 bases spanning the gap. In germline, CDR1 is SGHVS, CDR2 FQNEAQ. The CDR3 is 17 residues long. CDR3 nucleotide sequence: TGTGCCAGCAGCTTAGTCGGCTTAGCCGGATCCTACAATGAGCAGTTCTTC. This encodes CASSLVGLAGSYNEQFF.